The 28 T cell receptor beta chains below were found in one sample sequenced in a study of blood T cell repertoires in COVID-19. Some clones are missing from TCRdb's copy, which holds only in-frame ones; the method was immunoSEQ multiplex PCR. Of fewer than 350,000 clones in the sample, around 86% were seen once. The sample comprised peripheral blood. Receptor source: a woman aged 60-75 years with active or convalescent COVID-19.

The rearrangement joins TRBV11-2 to TRBJ1-3; D gene ambiguous. The CDR3 loop spans 16 amino acids. Per the germline V gene, CDR1 is SGHAT and CDR2 is FQNNGV. V gave up 6 bases and J gave up 9 bases, with 24 bases separating them. CDR3 in amino acids: CASSPSGGLRAGTIYF. CDR3 coding DNA: TGTGCCAGCAGTCCCTCCGGAGGTCTCCGGGCGGGCACCATATATTTT.

The chain has TRBV2 and TRBJ1-2; D is perhaps TRBD1 (5 bases). CDR1 SNHLY and CDR2 FYNNEI come from the germline V gene. There are 16 residues in the CDR3. Trimming took off 4 bases at V and 0 bases at J, with 15 bases between the two ends. The CDR3 loop is CASSGTLQGTNYGYTF. DNA of the CDR3: TGTGCCAGCAGTGGAACGTTGCAGGGAACTAACTATGGCTACACCTTC.

This chain joins TRBV2 and TRBJ1-2; 9 bases fit TRBD1. V shed 4 bases and J 4 bases; nucleotides not matched to a gene: 4. Germline CDR1 and CDR2: SNHLY and FYNNEI. The CDR3 has 14 residues. In DNA form, the CDR3 reads TGTGCCAGCAGTGGGGGACAGGGACCCTATGGCTACACCTTC. The encoded protein is CASSGGQGPYGYTF.

DNA for the CDR3: TGTGCCAGCAGTCGCAGGGGGTCATTCTCAGGGACCAAAAACATTCAGTACTTC. This translates into CASSRRGSFSGTKNIQYF. The chain recombines TRBV6-2 or TRBV6-3 with TRBJ2-4; 7 bases line up with TRBD1. In germline, CDR1 is MNHEY, CDR2 SVGEGT. This CDR3 region has 18 residues. V lost 5 bases to trimming and J lost 2 bases; unmatched junction nucleotides: 15.

The chain joins TRBV19 to TRBJ1-6; the match to TRBD1 covers 7 bases. The CDR3 extends over 14 amino acids. Germline loops: CDR1 LNHDA, CDR2 SQIVND (reference sequence). V shed 8 bases, J shed 11 bases, and the junction held 12 bases outside the gene matches. CDR3 bases: TGTGCCAGTTCGAGTCAGGGGGTAATGCCACCCCTCCACTTT. Its translation is CASSSQGVMPPLHF. The complete variable domain, with remaining parts taken from reference TRBV19 and TRBJ1-6, reads DGGITQSPKYLFRKEGQNVTLSCEQNLNHDAMYWYRQDPGQGLRLIYYSQIVNDFQKGDIAEGYSVSREKKESFPLTVTSAQKNPTAFYLCASSSQGVMPPLHFGNGTRLTVT.

The chain uses TRBV10-3 and TRBJ2-3; weak D call: TRBD2 (6 bases). Looked up from germline, CDR1 is ENHRY and CDR2 is SYGVKD. V was cut by 6 bases and J by 0 bases, with 10 bases left in between. This CDR3 has 14 residues. The CDR3 bases are TGTGCCATCAGGCGGGGCCTTAGCACAGATACGCAGTATTTT. Residues: CAIRRGLSTDTQYF.

The V gene is TRBV5-8, the J gene TRBJ1-1; D is unresolved. V was trimmed by 3 bases and J by 8 bases, leaving 14 bases between them. CDR1 and CDR2 (germline): SGHTS, YDEGEE. The CDR3 has 13 amino acids. The CDR3 DNA reads TGTGCCAGCAGCTCCATCGCTCGCGAGGAAGCTTTCTTT. It encodes CASSSIAREEAFF.

V and J are TRBV12-3 or TRBV12-4 and TRBJ1-2; a possible D gene is TRBD1 (6 bases). CDR3 length: 13 residues. V was shortened by 4 bases and J by 5 bases, with 11 bases between the two germline ends. The CDR3 DNA reads as TGTGCCAGCAGTTGGGGAACAGGGTATGGCTACACCTTC. Its translation: CASSWGTGYGYTF.

CDR3 DNA: TGTGCTAGTGCCCTAGGGGGCGATAGGGACATTCAGTACTTC. Amino acid sequence: CASALGGDRDIQYF. This chain links TRBV12-5 with TRBJ2-4, with 7 bases lining up with TRBD1. Germline CDR1 LGHNT, CDR2 FRNRAP. The CDR3 sequence is 14 residues long. The trim removed 7 bases at V and 8 bases at J, leaving 11 bases unmatched.

The CDR3 spells CAWSVAVGGGTGELFF. CDR3 sequence (DNA): TGTGCCTGGAGTGTAGCAGTCGGGGGGGGCACCGGGGAGCTGTTTTTT. This chain links TRBV30 with TRBJ2-2; 8 nucleotides align to TRBD2. CDR1 GTSNPN and CDR2 SVGIG come from the germline V gene (reference sequence). The CDR3 extends over 16 amino acids. Trimming took 0 bases from V and 4 from J; bases not matched to a gene: 7.

The chain has TRBV3-1 (or the pseudogene TRBV3-2) and TRBJ2-1; D possibly corresponds to TRBD1 (6 bases). This CDR3 contains 15 residues. Deletions cut 3 bases from V and 4 bases from J, with 13 bases between. Germline V CDR1 and CDR2: LGHDT, YNNKEL (reference sequence). The CDR3 DNA is TGTGCCAGCAGCCAGGGACAACACCCGTACAATGAGCAGTTCTTC. Protein: CASSQGQHPYNEQFF.

CDR3 nucleotide sequence: TGTGCCAGCCTCACCCGGGACAGGGGGCTGGCGGACACTGAAGCTTTCTTT. It codes for CASLTRDRGLADTEAFF. The V and J genes are TRBV2 and TRBJ1-1; 12 bases line up with TRBD1. This CDR3 contains 17 residues. V was clipped by 8 bases and J by 3 bases; unmatched bases: 13. CDR1 SNHLY and CDR2 FYNNEI come from the germline V gene.

The V and J genes are TRBV7-7 and TRBJ2-5; 7 bases match TRBD2. The germline V gene encodes CDR1 SSHAT and CDR2 FNYEAQ (reference sequence). CDR3 length equals 13 residues. V trimming: 5 bases; J trimming: 4 bases; junction bases outside the gene matches: 4. The CDR3 reads CASSPRLAETQYF. In DNA, the CDR3 is TGTGCCAGCAGCCCTCGACTAGCAGAGACCCAGTACTTC.

The chain links TRBV6-6 to TRBJ1-3; D is ambiguous. V was clipped by 6 bases and J by 7 bases, with 16 bases between them. The V gene's germline CDR1 is MNHNY and CDR2 SVGAGI (reference sequence). The CDR3 spans 14 residues. The CDR3 is CASSTSQAGNTIYF. CDR3 DNA sequence: TGTGCCAGCAGCACCAGTCAGGCGGGTAACACCATATATTTT.

The chain is built from TRBV4-1 and TRBJ1-1; the D gene is possibly TRBD1 (6 bases). V was trimmed by 4 bases and J by 2 bases, leaving 11 bases between them. This CDR3 spans 14 amino acids. Germline V gene lookup returns CDR1 MGHRA and CDR2 YSYEKL. The CDR3: CASSPSQGNTEAFF. The CDR3 DNA sequence: TGCGCCAGCAGCCCATCACAGGGTAACACTGAAGCTTTCTTT.

This clone appeared a few times. The rearrangement uses TRBV6-6 and TRBJ1-1; maybe TRBD1 (6 bases). The CDR3 runs to 13 residues. Germline CDR1 MNHNY, CDR2 SVGAGI (reference sequence). The V and J ends lost 6 bases and 2 bases respectively, with 10 bases between them. CDR3 sequence: CASSRTANTEAFF. The CDR3 nucleotides read TGTGCCAGCAGCCGGACAGCCAACACTGAAGCTTTCTTT.

The chain employs TRBV11-2 and TRBJ2-2; D is undetermined. Germline CDR1 reads SGHAT; CDR2 reads FQNNGV. CDR3 length equals 14 residues. V lost 5 bases and J lost 1, with 8 bases in between. As DNA, the CDR3 is TGTGCCAGCAGCCCTCACATGAACACCGGGGAGCTGTTTTTT. It encodes CASSPHMNTGELFF.

The chain links TRBV7-2 to TRBJ2-1; tentative D call: TRBD1 (6 bases). The CDR3 contains 18 residues. Germline CDR1 is SGHTA and CDR2 is FQGNSA. V lost 1 base to trimming and J lost 4 bases, with 20 bases between them. The CDR3 bases are TGTGCCAGCAGCTTAGTATTCCGACAGGAGGCCCCATACAATGAGCAGTTCTTC. This gives the protein CASSLVFRQEAPYNEQFF.

This chain uses TRBV29-1 with TRBJ1-1; maybe TRBD1 (5 bases). The germline gives CDR1 SQVTM, CDR2 ANQGSEA. CDR3 length equals 13 residues. With 4 bases removed from V and 1 base from J, the gap between germline ends came to 10 bases. The CDR3 loop is CSVVPDRNTEAFF. For the CDR3, the DNA is TGCAGCGTTGTCCCCGACAGGAACACTGAAGCTTTCTTT.

The chain recombines TRBV28 with TRBJ1-3; D gene uncertain. The CDR3 runs 15 residues. Germline values: CDR1 MDHEN, CDR2 SYDVKM. V was shortened by 2 bases and J by 0 bases, with 8 bases between the two germline ends. This CDR3 is CASSLGWASGNTIYF. In DNA, the CDR3 is TGTGCCAGCAGTTTAGGGTGGGCCTCTGGAAACACCATATATTTT.

The CDR3 protein is CAILRGQGLETQYF. CDR3 in DNA: TGTGCCATCCTGAGGGGACAGGGGTTGGAGACCCAGTACTTC. V gene TRBV19 combines with J gene TRBJ2-5, with 10 bases matching TRBD1. The CDR3 sequence is 14 residues long. CDR1 and CDR2 (germline): LNHDA, SQIVND (reference sequence). V lost 10 bases to trimming and J lost 5 bases; unmatched junction nucleotides: 10.

The genes are TRBV4-1 and TRBJ1-2; TRBD1 is a possible D gene (6 bases). The germline V and J ends were trimmed by 3 bases and 4 bases, with 12 bases remaining between them. Germline V gene sequence: CDR1 MGHRA, CDR2 YSYEKL. This CDR3 is 14 amino acids long. The CDR3 sequence: CASSHLGQLYGYTF. The CDR3 DNA is TGCGCCAGCAGCCACTTAGGACAGCTCTATGGCTACACCTTC.

V and J are TRBV5-1 and TRBJ2-7; D is undetermined. Germline values: CDR1 SGHRS, CDR2 YFSETQ. The ends were cut back, 4 bases at V and 3 bases at J, with 14 bases in the middle. The CDR3 loop spans 14 amino acids. The CDR3 is CASSPATSGYEQYF. CDR3 nucleotides: TGCGCCAGCAGCCCGGCCACATCAGGCTACGAGCAGTACTTC.

The CDR3 here is CASSLTTTSGGAFEQFF. In nucleotides, the CDR3 is TGTGCCAGCAGCTTAACAACCACTAGCGGGGGGGCCTTCGAGCAGTTCTTC. V is TRBV7-2 and J is TRBJ2-1, with 13 bases fitting TRBD2. The CDR3 runs 17 residues. Germline V CDR1 and CDR2: SGHTA, FQGNSA. Germline trimming cut 2 bases from V and 10 bases from J; bases unmatched to any gene: 11.

The rearrangement links TRBV10-3 to TRBJ1-1; D gene unclear. V was trimmed by 11 bases and J by 4 bases, leaving 20 bases between them. Germline values: CDR1 ENHRY, CDR2 SYGVKD. The CDR3 spans 14 residues. The CDR3 region has the DNA TGTGCCTCCCAGCAGGAGGTATATAGCACTGAAGCTTTCTTT. It encodes CASQQEVYSTEAFF.

The chain combines TRBV9 with TRBJ1-6; D is unresolved. V was cut by 3 bases and J by 0 bases, with 10 bases left in between. The CDR3 length is 16 residues. Germline V lookup: CDR1 SGDLS, CDR2 YYNGEE. The CDR3 is CASSASGSSYNSPLHF. CDR3 DNA sequence: TGTGCCAGCAGCGCCTCGGGGAGCTCCTATAATTCACCCCTCCACTTT.

A single count supports this clone. V and J are TRBV4-2 and TRBJ1-6; D may be TRBD1 (6 bases). This CDR3 has 20 amino acids. CDR1 is LGHNA and CDR2 is YNFKEQ in the germline V gene. Trimming pared 0 bases from V and 0 bases from J, leaving 18 bases between. Here the CDR3 reads CASSQDSGGPRSSYNSPLHF. The CDR3 nucleotides are TGTGCCAGCAGCCAAGACTCGGGGGGCCCGCGCAGCTCCTATAATTCACCCCTCCACTTT.

The chain links TRBV4-1 to TRBJ2-3, with a weak D call TRBD1 (5 bases). Deletions cut 4 bases from V and 2 bases from J, with 10 bases between. The germline V gene has CDR1 MGHRA and CDR2 YSYEKL. CDR3 length: 14 residues. In DNA, the CDR3 is TGCGCCAGCAGCCCAGGGATTTTCACAGATACGCAGTATTTT. It is translated as CASSPGIFTDTQYF.